The clone carrying this T cell receptor beta chain was found a few times. TCRdb called the RACE reads again in MiXCR, with one record for every CDR3 protein. The sample shows 250,000 or so distinct CDR3 sequences, roughly 7.4% of them seen only once. The sample originates from a study of human T cells and chemical hapten exposure. Indicated time point: pre-sensitization, week 0. Described treatment: therapeutic diphenylcyclopropenone sensitization with weekly scalp DPC. Trimming left V 10 bases short and J 0 bases short, with 12 bases between. Germline V gene sequence: CDR1 SNHLY, CDR2 FYNNEI. The CDR3 contains 13 residues.

The source of this sequence is a man between 18 and 35 years old with alopecia areata. Some clones in this sample may be carry-over from other donors' samples. The rearrangement links TRBV2 to TRBJ1-1; D is ambiguous. The input for sequencing was whole blood, taken in connection with sensitization to the hapten diphenylcyclopropenone (DPC). CDR3 coding DNA: TGTGCCATCTCTCGGACGGTGAACACTGAAGCTTTCTTT. Its protein is CAISRTVNTEAFF.